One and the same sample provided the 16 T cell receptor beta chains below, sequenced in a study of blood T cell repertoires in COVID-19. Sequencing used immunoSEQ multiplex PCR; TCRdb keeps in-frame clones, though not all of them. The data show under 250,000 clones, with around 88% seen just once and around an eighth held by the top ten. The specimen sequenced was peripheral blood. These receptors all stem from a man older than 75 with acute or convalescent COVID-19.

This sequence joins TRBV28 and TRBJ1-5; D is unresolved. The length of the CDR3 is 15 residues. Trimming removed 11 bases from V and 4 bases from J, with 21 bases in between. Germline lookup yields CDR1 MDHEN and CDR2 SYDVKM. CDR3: CASHRRGGQNQPQHF. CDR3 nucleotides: TGTGCCTCCCACCGCAGAGGAGGGCAAAATCAGCCCCAGCATTTT. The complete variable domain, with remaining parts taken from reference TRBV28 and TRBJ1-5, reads DVKVTQSSRYLVKRTGEKVFLECVQDMDHENMFWYRQDPGLGLRLIYFSYDVKMKEKGDIPEGYSVSREKKERFSLILESASTNQTSMYLCASHRRGGQNQPQHFGDGTRLSIL.

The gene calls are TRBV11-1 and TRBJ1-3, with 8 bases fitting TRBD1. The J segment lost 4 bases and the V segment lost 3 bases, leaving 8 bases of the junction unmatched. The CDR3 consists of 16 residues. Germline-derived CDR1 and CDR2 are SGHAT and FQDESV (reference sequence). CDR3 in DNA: TGTGCCAGCAGCTTTGGGACAGGCGGATTCGGAAACACCATATATTTT. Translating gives CASSFGTGGFGNTIYF.

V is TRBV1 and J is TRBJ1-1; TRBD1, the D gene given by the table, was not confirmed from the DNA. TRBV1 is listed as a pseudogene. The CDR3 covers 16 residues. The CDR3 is CTSRNEGARMNTEAFF. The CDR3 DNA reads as TGCACCAGCAGGAACGAGGGGGCAAGGATGAACACTGAAGCTTTCTTT.

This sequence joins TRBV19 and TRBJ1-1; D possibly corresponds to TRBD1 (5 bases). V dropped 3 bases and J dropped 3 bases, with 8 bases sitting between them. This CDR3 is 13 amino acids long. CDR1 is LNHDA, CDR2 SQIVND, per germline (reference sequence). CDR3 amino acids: CASSMGGYTEAFF. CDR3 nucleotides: TGTGCCAGTAGTATGGGGGGGTACACTGAAGCTTTCTTT.

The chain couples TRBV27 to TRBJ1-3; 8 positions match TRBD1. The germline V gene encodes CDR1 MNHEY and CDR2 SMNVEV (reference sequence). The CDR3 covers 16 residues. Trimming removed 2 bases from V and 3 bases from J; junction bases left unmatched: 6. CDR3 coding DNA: TGTGCCAGCAGTTTACGTCAAGGGACAGGTGGAAACACCATATATTTT. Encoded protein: CASSLRQGTGGNTIYF.

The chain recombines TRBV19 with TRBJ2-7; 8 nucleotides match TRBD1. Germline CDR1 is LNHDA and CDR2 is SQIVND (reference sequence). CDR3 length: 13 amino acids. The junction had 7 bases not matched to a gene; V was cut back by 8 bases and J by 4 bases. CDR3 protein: CASDRGRGYEQYF. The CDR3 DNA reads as TGTGCCAGTGACAGGGGCCGGGGGTACGAGCAGTACTTC.

The CDR3, as DNA: TGCGCCAGCAGCCAAGATCTAGCGGGGGCCTACGAGCAGTACTTC. Its protein is CASSQDLAGAYEQYF. This chain links TRBV4-3 with TRBJ2-7, with 10 bases that match TRBD2. Germline loops: CDR1 LGHNA, CDR2 YSLEER. The trim removed 0 bases at V and 2 bases at J, leaving 1 base unmatched. The CDR3 covers 15 residues.

The CDR3 DNA is TGTGCCAGCAGCTTCCTTTCTAGCGGGAGGAATGAGCAGTTCTTC. Translation gives CASSFLSSGRNEQFF. V usage is TRBV11-3 and J usage is TRBJ2-1, with 11 bases fitting TRBD2. This CDR3 is 15 amino acids long. V shed 3 bases and J 7 bases; nucleotides not matched to a gene: 5. Germline CDR1 reads SGHNT; CDR2 reads YENEEA.

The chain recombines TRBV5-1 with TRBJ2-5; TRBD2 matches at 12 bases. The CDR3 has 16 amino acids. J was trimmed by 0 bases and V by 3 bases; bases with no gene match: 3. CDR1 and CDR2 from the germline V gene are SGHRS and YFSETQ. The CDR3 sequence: CASSYSSGGDQETQYF. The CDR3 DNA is TGCGCCAGCAGCTATTCTAGCGGGGGGGACCAAGAGACCCAGTACTTC.

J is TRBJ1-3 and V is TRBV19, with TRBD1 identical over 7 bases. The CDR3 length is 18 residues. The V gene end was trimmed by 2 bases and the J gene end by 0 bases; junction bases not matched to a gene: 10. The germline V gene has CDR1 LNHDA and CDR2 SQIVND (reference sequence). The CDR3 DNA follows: TGTGCCAGTAGTATATCTCGGACAGGCACAAGCTCTGGAAACACCATATATTTT. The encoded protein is CASSISRTGTSSGNTIYF.

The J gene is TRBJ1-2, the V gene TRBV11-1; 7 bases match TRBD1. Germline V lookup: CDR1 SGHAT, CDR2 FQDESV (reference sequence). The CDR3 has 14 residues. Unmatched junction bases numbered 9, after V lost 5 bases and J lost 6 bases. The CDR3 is CASSPNRGPHGYTF. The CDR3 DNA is TGTGCCAGCAGCCCGAATAGGGGGCCCCATGGCTACACCTTC.

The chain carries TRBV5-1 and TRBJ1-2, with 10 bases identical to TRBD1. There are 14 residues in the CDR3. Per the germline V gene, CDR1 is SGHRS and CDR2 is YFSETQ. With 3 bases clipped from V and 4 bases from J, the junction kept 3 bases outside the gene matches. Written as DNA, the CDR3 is TGCGCCAGCAGCTCCAGACAGGGGGCCTATGGCTACACCTTC. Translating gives CASSSRQGAYGYTF.

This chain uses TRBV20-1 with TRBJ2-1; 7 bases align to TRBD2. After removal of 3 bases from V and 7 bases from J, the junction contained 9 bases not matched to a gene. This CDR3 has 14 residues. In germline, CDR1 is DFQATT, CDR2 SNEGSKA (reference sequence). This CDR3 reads CSASASGLLNEQFF. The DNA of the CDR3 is TGCAGTGCTAGTGCTAGCGGCCTCCTGAATGAGCAGTTCTTC.

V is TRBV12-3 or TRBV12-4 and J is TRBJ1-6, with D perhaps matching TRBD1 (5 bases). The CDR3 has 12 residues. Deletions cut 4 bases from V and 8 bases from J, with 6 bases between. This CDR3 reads CASSWGDSPLHF. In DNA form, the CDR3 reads TGTGCCAGCAGTTGGGGGGATTCACCCCTCCACTTT.

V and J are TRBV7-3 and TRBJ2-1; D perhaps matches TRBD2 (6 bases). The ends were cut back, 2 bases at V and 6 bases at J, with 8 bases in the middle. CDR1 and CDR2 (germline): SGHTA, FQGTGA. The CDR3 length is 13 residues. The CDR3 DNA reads TGTGCCAGCAGCTTAGGGACTTTCAATGAGCAGTTCTTC. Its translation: CASSLGTFNEQFF.

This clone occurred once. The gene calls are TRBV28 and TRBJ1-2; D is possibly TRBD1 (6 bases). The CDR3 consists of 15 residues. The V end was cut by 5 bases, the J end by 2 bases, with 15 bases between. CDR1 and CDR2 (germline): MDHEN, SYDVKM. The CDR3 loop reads CASSPGQRGNYGYTF. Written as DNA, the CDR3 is TGTGCCAGCAGTCCCGGACAGCGGGGGAACTATGGCTACACCTTC.